This T cell receptor (beta chain) was sequenced during a study of cytotoxic CD8 clonotypes in ibrutinib-treated CLL. V was shortened by 4 bases and J by 0 bases, with 17 bases between the two germline ends. Germline V lookup: CDR1 SGDLS, CDR2 YYNGEE. The CDR3 has 16 amino acids. Assay: immunoSEQ multiplex PCR; the TCRdb copy retains only in-frame clones and omits some. The sample consists of 45,000 to 70,000 clones, over 55% of them appearing once. This TCR was recovered from a human donor with chronic lymphocytic leukemia. The sample was PBMCs, taken after 24 months of ibrutinib treatment. This sequence joins TRBV9 and TRBJ2-7, with a weak D call TRBD2 (6 bases). The CDR3 nucleotides are TGTGCCAGCAGCCCCCGGACCGGGACTCCCTCCTACGAGCAGTACTTC. It encodes CASSPRTGTPSYEQYF.